This T cell receptor beta chain was recorded in a study of OX40 agonist ivuxolimab in advanced cancers. Regarding the complete study: Ivuxolimab, which targeted the costimulatory receptor OX40 (CD134), was an agonistic, fully human IgG2 monoclonal antibody. Partial responses were achieved by three dose-escalation patients, of whom one had hepatocellular carcinoma and two had cutaneous melanoma. A male proportion of roughly 80% and a mean age of roughly 58 years, ranging from about 20 to 79, were recorded for the dose-escalation cohort. Intravenous ivuxolimab was administered to patients every 2 weeks at six dose levels: 0.01, 0.1, 0.3, 1.5, 3 and 10 mg/kg. The paper reports the monotherapy dose-escalation portion (N of about 52 patients) of the phase I ivuxolimab trial. Patients were allowed to have had prior anti-PD-1, anti-PD-L1 or anti-CTLA-4 therapy, and around 40% of the dose-escalation patients had previously received checkpoint inhibitors. Of the roughly 54 dose-escalation patients, hepatocellular carcinoma was present in about 20, melanoma in around 15, renal cell carcinoma in 9 and head and neck cancer in 9. Peripheral TCRbeta sequencing was intended to test whether TCR sequence diversity was altered and clonal T-cell expansion was caused by ivuxolimab. Findings and caveats that apply to the study as a whole: Low levels of normalized T-cell clonal expansion were also seen in some patients who did not respond. Partial responders in the 0.1-3.0 mg/kg groups had among the lowest normalized peripheral clonal expansion, especially among CD8+ T cells. Which antigens the clonally expanded peripheral T cells were specific for was not determined. After ivuxolimab, more expanded clones were found on average in CD8+ T cells than in CD4+ T cells. At doses of 0.1 to 3.0 mg/kg, clonal expansion of both CD4+ and CD8+ T cells in blood was seen between baseline and week 6.

Patients with a history of autoimmune disease or receiving systemic immunosuppression were excluded from the trial. In every dose cohort, peripheral blood was drawn for TCR sequencing at baseline, cycle 4 day 1, and cycle 7 day 1. Samples came from an open-label, multicenter, first-in-human phase I dose-escalation trial of ivuxolimab. The trial enrolled adults with locally advanced or metastatic head and neck squamous cell, hepatocellular, melanoma or renal cell carcinoma. CD4+ and CD8+ T cells were sorted separately from peripheral blood before TCR sequencing. Genomic DNA was isolated from the sorted cells so that the TCRbeta CDR3 region could be sequenced. TCRbeta CDR3 regions were sequenced using the immunoSEQ Assay. Imported from immuneACCESS, the table was reduced by TCRdb to in-frame sequences with V and J called. These copies leave out some clones; in studies compared against another copy, an unresolved V gene accounts for under half, and the cause of the remainder is not known. The sample table holds around 100,000 clones, of which almost 90% were seen once. The ten largest account for around 0.15% of the sample.

CDR1 and CDR2 (SGHVS, FNYEAQ) derive from the germline V gene. Trimming costs V 4 bases and J 7 bases, and their ends lie 11 bases apart. The CDR3 goes from the cysteine to the phenylalanine over 13 residues. The sequence is cut down to CDR3 DNA, 39 bases in frame from base 1. As concerns this clone: The antigen it binds to is not known. No much larger clone is present one base from it, and per-base qualities are unavailable.

The chain joins TRBV7-6 to TRBJ2-1, with a tentative D call of TRBD1 or TRBD2, each matching 6 bases. The receptor was isolated from an adult with an advanced solid tumor such as melanoma, head and neck, liver or kidney cancer. The sequencing here drew on CD4+ or CD8+ T cells sorted from blood, taken in a trial of the OX40 agonist ivuxolimab. CDR3 sequence: CASSSGAGNEQFF. The DNA sequence reads TGTGCCAGCAGCTCGGGGGCGGGTAATGAGCAGTTCTTC.